The 22 T cell receptor beta chains below were found in one sample sequenced in a study of PD-1 blockade in classical Hodgkin lymphoma. Time point here: cycle 4 day 1 (C4D1), after 6 weeks of nivolumab. Every patient had relapsed following autologous stem cell transplantation, and cohorts differed in brentuximab vedotin exposure. Sequencing was performed with immunoSEQ multiplex PCR; in TCRdb, only in-frame clones are kept and a portion is missing. Counted here are about 21,000 clones, nearly 80% occurring once; the ten biggest clones make up approximately 7%. The sequenced sample was peripheral blood mononuclear cells (PBMCs), obtained before the fourth cycle of nivolumab. These receptors all stem from a human donor with classical Hodgkin lymphoma.

The J gene is TRBJ2-3, the V gene TRBV19; D unresolved. Trimming stripped 6 bases from V and 0 bases from J, with 7 bases between. The CDR3 covers 13 residues. Germline assignment: CDR1 LNHDA and CDR2 SQIVND (reference sequence). CDR3 sequence (DNA): TGTGCCAGTAGGCCAACTAGCACAGATACGCAGTATTTT. It yields the protein CASRPTSTDTQYF.

The chain links TRBV5-1 to TRBJ2-7; TRBD1 or TRBD2 may be the D gene (5 bases each). The V and J ends lost 0 bases and 3 bases respectively, with 13 bases between them. The germline V gene encodes CDR1 SGHRS and CDR2 YFSETQ. The CDR3 has 15 residues. The CDR3 here is CASSLDAGTFYEQYF. Written as DNA, the CDR3 is TGCGCCAGCAGCTTGGATGCAGGGACCTTCTACGAGCAGTACTTC.

The chain links TRBV7-9 to TRBJ2-1; D might be TRBD1 or TRBD2, each matching 5 bases. In germline, CDR1 is SEHNR, CDR2 FQNEAQ (reference sequence). The CDR3 totals 14 residues. Trimming shortened V by 2 bases and J by 10 bases, and 15 bases separated the two germline ends. This chain's CDR3 is CASSLSGRWDEQFF. CDR3 nucleotides: TGTGCCAGCAGCTTATCCGGCAGGTGGGACGAGCAGTTCTTC.

The V gene is TRBV4-1, the J gene TRBJ2-6; TRBD2 is a possible D gene (5 bases). CDR3 size: 15 residues. V dropped 0 bases and J dropped 4 bases, with 7 bases sitting between them. Germline V gives CDR1 MGHRA, CDR2 YSYEKL. CDR3 DNA sequence: TGCGCCAGCAGCCAAGATAGGAGGGGGGCCAACGTCCTGACTTTC. Translating gives CASSQDRRGANVLTF.

This chain connects TRBV7-3 to TRBJ2-1; 10 nucleotides align to TRBD1. The germline V gene encodes CDR1 SGHTA and CDR2 FQGTGA. The V segment lost 4 bases and the J segment 1 base; nucleotides outside the gene matches: 1. This CDR3 is 15 amino acids long. This chain's CDR3 is CASSSGQGSYNEQFF. Here the CDR3 DNA reads TGTGCCAGCAGCTCGGGACAGGGGTCCTACAATGAGCAGTTCTTC.

The chain recombines TRBV19 with TRBJ2-2, with 10 positions matching TRBD2. The germline V gene has CDR1 LNHDA and CDR2 SQIVND (reference sequence). The CDR3 has 16 residues. V lost 6 bases, J lost 3 bases, and 7 bases stayed unmatched. The CDR3 DNA sequence: TGTGCCAGTAGGATTCGACTAGCGGGTGACACCGGGGAGCTGTTTTTT. The encoded protein is CASRIRLAGDTGELFF. Complete variable domain (other parts from reference TRBV19 and TRBJ2-2): DGGITQSPKYLFRKEGQNVTLSCEQNLNHDAMYWYRQDPGQGLRLIYYSQIVNDFQKGDIAEGYSVSREKKESFPLTVTSAQKNPTAFYLCASRIRLAGDTGELFFGEGSRLTVL.

The chain employs TRBV30 and TRBJ2-5; D may be TRBD2 (5 bases). Germline assignment: CDR1 GTSNPN and CDR2 SVGIG (reference sequence). The CDR3 totals 13 residues. V was trimmed by 3 bases and J by 11 bases, leaving 19 bases between them. The CDR3 sequence: CAWRGTAGAAQYF. In DNA form, the CDR3 reads TGTGCCTGGAGAGGAACCGCTGGAGCGGCTCAGTACTTC.

The chain has TRBV2 and TRBJ1-5; D unresolved. Germline lookup yields CDR1 SNHLY and CDR2 FYNNEI. This CDR3 is 13 amino acids long. Trimming left V 4 bases short and J 6 bases short, with 10 bases between. In nucleotides, the CDR3 is TGTGCCAGCAGTGGAGAGCGGAGTCAGCCCCAGCATTTT. This gives the protein CASSGERSQPQHF.

DNA of the CDR3: TGTGCCAGTAGTATGAAAGCAATCACCGGGGAGCTGTTTTTT. Encoded protein: CASSMKAITGELFF. The chain uses TRBV19 and TRBJ2-2; D is uncertain. V dropped 3 bases and J dropped 4 bases, with 9 bases sitting between them. Germline V gene lookup returns CDR1 LNHDA and CDR2 SQIVND (reference sequence). CDR3 length equals 14 residues. Full variable domain (missing parts from reference TRBV19 and TRBJ2-2): DGGITQSPKYLFRKEGQNVTLSCEQNLNHDAMYWYRQDPGQGLRLIYYSQIVNDFQKGDIAEGYSVSREKKESFPLTVTSAQKNPTAFYLCASSMKAITGELFFGEGSRLTVL.

V and J are TRBV9 and TRBJ2-1; D may be TRBD1 (6 bases). The germline V gene encodes CDR1 SGDLS and CDR2 YYNGEE. The CDR3 totals 16 residues. V lost 3 bases, J lost 3 bases, and 16 bases lay in between. CDR3 DNA: TGTGCCAGCAGCGGAGGGGAAAGGGGGATCTACAATGAGCAGTTCTTC. Its protein product is CASSGGERGIYNEQFF.

The rearrangement joins TRBV18 to TRBJ2-1; no firm D call. The CDR3 runs to 15 residues. The V gene lost 3 bases and the J gene lost 4 bases, with 13 bases spanning the gap. Germline CDR1 KGHSH, CDR2 LQKENI. The CDR3 here is CASSPPARTYNEQFF. The CDR3 DNA sequence: TGTGCCAGCTCACCCCCCGCGCGAACATACAATGAGCAGTTCTTC.

The rearrangement joins TRBV7-2 to TRBJ1-2; D unclear. Trimming removed 0 bases from V and 3 bases from J, with 2 bases in between. Germline V gene data show CDR1 as SGHTA and CDR2 as FQGNSA. This CDR3 is 12 amino acids long. In DNA form, the CDR3 reads TGTGCCAGCAGCTTAGCCTACTATGGCTACACCTTC. It is translated as CASSLAYYGYTF.

J is TRBJ1-1 and V is TRBV11-3; no clear D. Germline-derived CDR1 and CDR2 are SGHNT and YENEEA. Trimming left V 5 bases short and J 3 bases short, with 16 bases between. This CDR3 is built from 15 residues. The CDR3 DNA reads as TGTGCCAGCAGCAATTCTGGGCGACGGTACACTGAAGCTTTCTTT. It yields the protein CASSNSGRRYTEAFF.

The CDR3: CASSETGMAGYTF. The CDR3 nucleotides are TGTGCCAGCAGCGAGACAGGGATGGCTGGCTACACCTTC. This chain connects TRBV5-4 to TRBJ1-2; 7 positions match TRBD1. The CDR3 loop spans 13 amino acids. V gave up 4 bases and J gave up 7 bases; unmatched junction bases: 7. The germline gives CDR1 SGHNT, CDR2 YYREEE (reference sequence).

The chain employs TRBV5-1 and TRBJ2-5; 7 bases match TRBD2. The germline gives CDR1 SGHRS, CDR2 YFSETQ. V shed 4 bases and J 3 bases; nucleotides not matched to a gene: 6. The CDR3 sequence is 14 residues long. The CDR3 sequence: CASSRGSGKETQYF. In DNA, the CDR3 is TGCGCCAGCAGCAGAGGGAGCGGGAAAGAGACCCAGTACTTC.

J is TRBJ1-2 and V is TRBV9; TRBD1 agrees at 7 bases. Germline CDR1 and CDR2: SGDLS and YYNGEE. This CDR3 has 14 amino acids. V lost 0 bases to trimming and J lost 4 bases; unmatched junction nucleotides: 3. The chain's CDR3 is CASSVGGQPYGYTF. CDR3 sequence (DNA): TGTGCCAGCAGCGTAGGGGGACAGCCCTATGGCTACACCTTC.

The chain links TRBV7-9 to TRBJ2-5; 7 bases align to TRBD1. Losses at the gene ends were 5 bases for V and 2 bases for J; bases not matched to a gene: 5. CDR1 is SEHNR and CDR2 is FQNEAQ in the germline V gene (reference sequence). The CDR3 totals 14 residues. CDR3 amino acids: CASSAQGIQETQYF. In DNA form, the CDR3 reads TGTGCCAGCAGCGCACAGGGGATTCAAGAGACCCAGTACTTC.

V and J are TRBV5-1 and TRBJ2-3; no clear D gene. CDR1 and CDR2 (germline): SGHRS, YFSETQ. V was shortened by 4 bases and J by 9 bases, with 12 bases between the two germline ends. This CDR3 has 12 residues. CDR3 protein: CASSHFLGTQYF. The DNA for the CDR3 is TGCGCCAGCAGCCACTTTCTTGGAACGCAGTATTTT.

This chain connects TRBV4-1 to TRBJ2-7; tentatively, D is TRBD1 (6 bases). The CDR3 extends over 16 amino acids. The germline V gene encodes CDR1 MGHRA and CDR2 YSYEKL. Between the trimmed V and J ends, which lost 0 bases and 2 bases, there was a span of 14 bases. Here the CDR3 reads CASSQDFRQAAYEQYF. CDR3 in DNA: TGCGCCAGCAGCCAAGACTTCAGACAGGCCGCCTACGAGCAGTACTTC.

The CDR3 nucleotides are TGTGCAAGTCTCCCAGGGACTAGCGGGGCCTACAATGAGCAGTTCTTC. Translating it yields CASLPGTSGAYNEQFF. The V call is TRBV12-2, the J call TRBJ2-1; the DNA was not used to check the table's D call, TRBD2. TRBV12-2 is recorded as a pseudogene. CDR3 length: 16 amino acids.

This chain joins TRBV9 and TRBJ2-6; 10 bases line up with TRBD1. V shed 0 bases and J 4 bases; nucleotides not matched to a gene: 4. Per the germline V gene, CDR1 is SGDLS and CDR2 is YYNGEE. This CDR3 comprises 17 residues. The CDR3 DNA sequence: TGTGCCAGCAGCGTAGGGACAGGGGGGACGGGGGCCAACGTCCTGACTTTC. Protein: CASSVGTGGTGANVLTF. Filled out from reference TRBV9 and TRBJ2-6, the complete variable domain reads DSGVTQTPKHLITATGQRVTLRCSPRSGDLSVYWYQQSLDQGLQFLIQYYNGEERAKGNILERFSAQQFPDLHSELNLSSLELGDSALYFCASSVGTGGTGANVLTFGAGSRLTVL.

This clone came up a few times. The chain uses TRBV10-1 and TRBJ2-1; the D gene is possibly TRBD1 (6 bases). CDR1 and CDR2 (germline): WNHNN, SYGVQD (reference sequence). CDR3 length: 16 amino acids. V lost 0 bases and J lost 5, with 14 bases in between. CDR3 sequence (DNA): TGCGCCAGCAGTGAGTCCTTGGGTCAGGGGCACAATGAGCAGTTCTTC. Its translation is CASSESLGQGHNEQFF.